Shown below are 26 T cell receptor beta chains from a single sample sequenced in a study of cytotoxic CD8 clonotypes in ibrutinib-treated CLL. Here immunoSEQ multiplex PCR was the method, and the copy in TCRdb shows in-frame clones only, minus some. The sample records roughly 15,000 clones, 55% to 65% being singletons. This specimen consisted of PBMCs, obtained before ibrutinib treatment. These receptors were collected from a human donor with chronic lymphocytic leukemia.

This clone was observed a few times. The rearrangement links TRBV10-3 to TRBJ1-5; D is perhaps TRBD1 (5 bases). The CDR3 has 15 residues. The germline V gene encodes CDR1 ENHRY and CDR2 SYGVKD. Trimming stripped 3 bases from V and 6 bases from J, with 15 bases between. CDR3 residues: CAISDGQGLIQPQHF. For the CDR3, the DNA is TGTGCCATCAGTGACGGGCAGGGTCTTATTCAGCCCCAGCATTTT.

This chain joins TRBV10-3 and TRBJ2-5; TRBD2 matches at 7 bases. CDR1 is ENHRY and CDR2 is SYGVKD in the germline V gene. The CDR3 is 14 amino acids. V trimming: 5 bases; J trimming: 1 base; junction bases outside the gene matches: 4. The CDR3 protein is CAISSGGIQETQYF. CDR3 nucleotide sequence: TGTGCCATCAGTTCCGGGGGGATCCAAGAGACCCAGTACTTC.

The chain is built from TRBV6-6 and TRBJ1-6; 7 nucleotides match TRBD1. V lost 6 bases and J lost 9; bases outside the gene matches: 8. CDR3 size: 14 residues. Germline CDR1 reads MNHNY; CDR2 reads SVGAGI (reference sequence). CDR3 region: CASRVQGKSSPLHF. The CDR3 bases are TGTGCCAGCAGGGTACAGGGGAAAAGTTCACCCCTCCACTTT.

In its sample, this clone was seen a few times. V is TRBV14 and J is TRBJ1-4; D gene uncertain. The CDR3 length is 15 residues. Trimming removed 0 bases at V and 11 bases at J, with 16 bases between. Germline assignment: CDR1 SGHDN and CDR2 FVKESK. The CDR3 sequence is CASSQDEATAGKLFF. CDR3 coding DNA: TGTGCCAGCAGCCAAGATGAAGCCACCGCGGGGAAACTGTTTTTT.

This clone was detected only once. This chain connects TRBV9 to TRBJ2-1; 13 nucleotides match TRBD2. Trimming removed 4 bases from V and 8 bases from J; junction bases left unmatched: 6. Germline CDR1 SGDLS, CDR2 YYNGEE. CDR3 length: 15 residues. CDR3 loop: CASSITSGRGHEQFF. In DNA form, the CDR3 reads TGTGCCAGCAGCATAACTAGCGGGAGGGGTCATGAGCAGTTCTTC.

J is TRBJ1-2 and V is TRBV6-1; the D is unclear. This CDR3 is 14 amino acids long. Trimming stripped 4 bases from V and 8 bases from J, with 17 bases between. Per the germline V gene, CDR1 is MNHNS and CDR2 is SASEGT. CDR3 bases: TGTGCCAGCAGTGGAATCCCCCCCGTAAGAGGCTACACCTTC. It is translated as CASSGIPPVRGYTF.

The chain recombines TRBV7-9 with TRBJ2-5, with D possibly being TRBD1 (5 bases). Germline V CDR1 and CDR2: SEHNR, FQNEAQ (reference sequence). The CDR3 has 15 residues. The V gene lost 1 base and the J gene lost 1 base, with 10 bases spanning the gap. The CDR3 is CASSLGQRIQETQYF. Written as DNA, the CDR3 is TGTGCCAGCAGCTTAGGACAGCGCATCCAAGAGACCCAGTACTTC.

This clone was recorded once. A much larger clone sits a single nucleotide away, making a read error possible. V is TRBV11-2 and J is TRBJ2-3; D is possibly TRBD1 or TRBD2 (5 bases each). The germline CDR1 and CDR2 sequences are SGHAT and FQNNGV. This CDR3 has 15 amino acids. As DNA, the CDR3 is TGTGCCAGCAGCCATCGGGGCGGACTGACAGATACGCTGTATTTT. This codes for CASSHRGGLTDTLYF.

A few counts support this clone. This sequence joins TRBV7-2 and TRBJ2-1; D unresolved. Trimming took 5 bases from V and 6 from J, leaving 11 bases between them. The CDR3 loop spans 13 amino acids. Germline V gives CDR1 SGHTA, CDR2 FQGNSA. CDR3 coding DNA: TGTGCCAGCAGCCAGACGAGCCGCAATGAGCAGTTCTTC. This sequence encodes CASSQTSRNEQFF.

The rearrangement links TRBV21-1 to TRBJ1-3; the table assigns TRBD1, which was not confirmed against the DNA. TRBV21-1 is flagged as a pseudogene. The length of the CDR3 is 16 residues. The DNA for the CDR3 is TGTGCCAGCAGAAATTCTGTACAACACGCACGAAACACCATATATTTT. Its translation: CASRNSVQHARNTIYF.

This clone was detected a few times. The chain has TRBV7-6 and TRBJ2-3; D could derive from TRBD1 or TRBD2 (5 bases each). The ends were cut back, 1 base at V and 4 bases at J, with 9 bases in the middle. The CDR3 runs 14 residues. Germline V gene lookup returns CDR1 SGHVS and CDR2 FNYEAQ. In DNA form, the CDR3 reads TGTGCCAGCAGCTTAGGGGGGAGCCCAGATACGCAGTATTTT. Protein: CASSLGGSPDTQYF.

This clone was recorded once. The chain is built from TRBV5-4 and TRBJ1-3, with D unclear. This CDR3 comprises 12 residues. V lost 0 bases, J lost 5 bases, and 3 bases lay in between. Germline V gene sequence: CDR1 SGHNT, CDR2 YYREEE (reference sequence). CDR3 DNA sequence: TGTGCCAGCAGCTTGGATCGAAACACCATATATTTT. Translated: CASSLDRNTIYF. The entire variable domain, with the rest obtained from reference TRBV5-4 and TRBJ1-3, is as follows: ETGVTQSPTHLIKTRGQQVTLRCSSQSGHNTVSWYQQALGQGPQFIFQYYREEENGRGNFPPRFSGLQFPNYSSELNVNALELDDSALYLCASSLDRNTIYFGEGSWLTVV.

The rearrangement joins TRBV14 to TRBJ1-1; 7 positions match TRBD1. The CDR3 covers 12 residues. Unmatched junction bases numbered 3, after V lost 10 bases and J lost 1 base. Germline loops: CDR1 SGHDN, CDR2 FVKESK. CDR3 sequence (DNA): TGTGCCAAAGGGACAGCGAACACTGAAGCTTTCTTT. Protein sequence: CAKGTANTEAFF. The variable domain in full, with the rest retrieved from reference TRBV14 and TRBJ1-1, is EAGVTQFPSHSVIEKGQTVTLRCDPISGHDNLYWYRRVMGKEIKFLLHFVKESKQDESGMPNNRFLAERTGGTYSTLKVQPAELEDSGVYFCAKGTANTEAFFGQGTRLTVV.

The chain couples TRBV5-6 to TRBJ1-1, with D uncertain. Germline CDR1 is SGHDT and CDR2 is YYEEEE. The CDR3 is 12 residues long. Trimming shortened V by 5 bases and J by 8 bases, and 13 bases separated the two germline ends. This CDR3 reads CASRRDPGEAFF. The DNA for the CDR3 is TGTGCCAGCAGACGTGACCCGGGGGAAGCTTTCTTT.

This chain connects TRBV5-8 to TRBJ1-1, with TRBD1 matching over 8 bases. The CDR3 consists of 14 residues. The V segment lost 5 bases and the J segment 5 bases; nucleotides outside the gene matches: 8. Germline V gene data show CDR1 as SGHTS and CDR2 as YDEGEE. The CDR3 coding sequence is TGTGCCAGCAGAGTAGGCAGGGGGCGTACTGAAGCTTTCTTT. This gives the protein CASRVGRGRTEAFF. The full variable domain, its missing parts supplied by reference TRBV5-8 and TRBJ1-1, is EAGVTQSPTHLIKTRGQQATLRCSPISGHTSVYWYQQALGLGLQFLLWYDEGEERNRGNFPPRFSGRQFPNYSSELNVNALELEDSALYLCASRVGRGRTEAFFGQGTRLTVV.

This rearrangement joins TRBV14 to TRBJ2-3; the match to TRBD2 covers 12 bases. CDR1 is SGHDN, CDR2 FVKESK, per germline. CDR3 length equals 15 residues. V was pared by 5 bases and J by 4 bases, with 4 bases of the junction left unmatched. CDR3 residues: CASSVTSGGADTQYF. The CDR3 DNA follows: TGTGCCAGCAGCGTGACTAGCGGGGGAGCAGATACGCAGTATTTT.

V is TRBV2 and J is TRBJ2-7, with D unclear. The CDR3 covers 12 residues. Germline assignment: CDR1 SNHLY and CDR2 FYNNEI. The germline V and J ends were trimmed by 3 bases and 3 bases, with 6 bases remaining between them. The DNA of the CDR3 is TGTGCCAGCAGTGATACGGGCTACGAGCAGTACGTC. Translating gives CASSDTGYEQYV.

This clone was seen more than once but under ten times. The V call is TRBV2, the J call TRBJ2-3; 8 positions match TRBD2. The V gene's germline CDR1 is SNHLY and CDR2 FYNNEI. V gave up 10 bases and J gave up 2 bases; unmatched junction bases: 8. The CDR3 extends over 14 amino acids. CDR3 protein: CATPGLESTDTQYF. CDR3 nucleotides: TGTGCCACCCCGGGACTAGAATCCACAGATACGCAGTATTTT.

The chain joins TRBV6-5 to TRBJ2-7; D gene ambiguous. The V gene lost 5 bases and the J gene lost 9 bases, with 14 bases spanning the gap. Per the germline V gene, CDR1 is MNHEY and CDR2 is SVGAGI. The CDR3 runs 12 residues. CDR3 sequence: CASSERTARQYF. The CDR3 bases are TGTGCCAGCAGTGAAAGGACCGCGAGGCAGTACTTC.

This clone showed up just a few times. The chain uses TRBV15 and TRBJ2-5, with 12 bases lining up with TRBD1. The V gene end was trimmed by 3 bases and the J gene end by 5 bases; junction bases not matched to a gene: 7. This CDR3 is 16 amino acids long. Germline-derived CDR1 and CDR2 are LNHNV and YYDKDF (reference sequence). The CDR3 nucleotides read TGTGCCACCAGCAGGGTGGGACAGGGGGCTTGGGAGACCCAGTACTTC. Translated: CATSRVGQGAWETQYF. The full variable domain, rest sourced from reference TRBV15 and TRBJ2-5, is DAMVIQNPRYQVTQFGKPVTLSCSQTLNHNVMYWYQQKSSQAPKLLFHYYDKDFNNEADTPDNFQSRRPNTSFCFLDIRSPGLGDTAMYLCATSRVGQGAWETQYFGPGTRLLVL.

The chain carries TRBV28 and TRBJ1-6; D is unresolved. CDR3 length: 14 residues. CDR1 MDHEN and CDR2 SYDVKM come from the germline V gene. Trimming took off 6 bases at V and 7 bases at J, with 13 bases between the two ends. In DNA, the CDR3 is TGTGCCAGCAGAGCCTCGGATCGGAATTCACCCCTCCACTTT. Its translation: CASRASDRNSPLHF.

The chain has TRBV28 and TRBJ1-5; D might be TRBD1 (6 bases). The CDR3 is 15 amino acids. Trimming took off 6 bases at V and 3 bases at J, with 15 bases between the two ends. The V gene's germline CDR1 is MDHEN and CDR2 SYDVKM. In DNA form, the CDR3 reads TGTGCCAGCAGCGCGGACCGGGACATCAATCAGCCCCAGCATTTT. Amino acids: CASSADRDINQPQHF. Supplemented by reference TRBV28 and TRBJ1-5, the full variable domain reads DVKVTQSSRYLVKRTGEKVFLECVQDMDHENMFWYRQDPGLGLRLIYFSYDVKMKEKGDIPEGYSVSREKKERFSLILESASTNQTSMYLCASSADRDINQPQHFGDGTRLSIL.

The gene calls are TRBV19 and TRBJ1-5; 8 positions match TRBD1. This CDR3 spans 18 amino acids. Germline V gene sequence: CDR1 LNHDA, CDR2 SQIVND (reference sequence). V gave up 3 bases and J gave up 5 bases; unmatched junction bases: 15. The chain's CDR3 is CASSIGGWTGQIDQPQHF. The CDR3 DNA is TGTGCCAGTAGTATTGGGGGATGGACAGGGCAAATCGATCAGCCCCAGCATTTT.

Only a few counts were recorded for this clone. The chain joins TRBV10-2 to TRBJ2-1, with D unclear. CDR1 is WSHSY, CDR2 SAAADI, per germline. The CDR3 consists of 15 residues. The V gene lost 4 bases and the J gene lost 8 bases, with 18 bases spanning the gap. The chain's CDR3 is CASSAPGPAADEQFF. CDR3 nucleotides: TGCGCCAGCAGTGCCCCTGGACCAGCCGCTGATGAGCAGTTCTTC.

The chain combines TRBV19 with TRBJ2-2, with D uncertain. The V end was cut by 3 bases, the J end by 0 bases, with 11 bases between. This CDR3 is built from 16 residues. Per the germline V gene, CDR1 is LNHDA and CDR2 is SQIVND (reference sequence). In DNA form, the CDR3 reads TGTGCCAGTAGTATTTGGGGAAGCCCGAACACCGGGGAGCTGTTTTTT. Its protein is CASSIWGSPNTGELFF.

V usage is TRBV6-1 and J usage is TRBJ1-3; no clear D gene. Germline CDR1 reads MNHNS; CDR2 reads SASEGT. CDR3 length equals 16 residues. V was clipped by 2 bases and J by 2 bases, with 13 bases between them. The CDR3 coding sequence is TGTGCCAGCAGTGAATTTGGGGTGGCGACTGGAAACACCATATATTTT. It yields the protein CASSEFGVATGNTIYF.